This paragraph covers one T cell receptor beta chain sequence. The antigen remains unidentified. Collection occurred without any documented infections or immune events in donors. CDR1 is SEHNR, CDR2 FQNEAQ, per germline (reference sequence). The CDR3 sequence is 17 residues long. V lost 2 bases to trimming and J lost 3 bases, with 14 bases between them. The data belong to a study of identifying expanded T cells in peripheral blood. Study results and limitations: Differentially abundant clones: roughly 1.2 between replicates, 15 to 17 at about 13 days, approximately 18 at four. Across healthy donors, higher total template counts meant significantly greater roughly two-week count variance.

The repertoire was sequenced with immunoSEQ multiplex PCR; TCRdb's copy has only in-frame clones and lacks some. The repertoire holds about 91,000 clones, with around 88% as singletons. V gene TRBV7-9 combines with J gene TRBJ2-6; TRBD1 or TRBD2 may be the D gene (5 bases each). This receptor was identified in a person aged 18 to 70 in good health. Sequenced material: blood. The DNA for the CDR3 is TGTGCCAGCAGCTTATGGATCCCAGGGAGTGGGGCCAACGTCCTGACTTTC. This gives the protein CASSLWIPGSGANVLTF.